This T cell receptor (beta chain) is drawn from a study of T-cell reconstitution after alpha-beta-depleted transplantation in children. This clonotype turned up a few times. What it binds is not known. For TCRbeta, the library was prepared with unique molecular identifiers. TCRdb recomputed calls from the PCR reads with MiXCR, one row per CDR3 protein. The table shows hundreds of thousands of distinct CDR3 sequences, with around 14% occurring only once. General study results and limits: Surviving thymic progenitors and recipient T cells were the source of high TCRbeta diversity at day 60 in some patients. Newly produced T cells mostly accounted for T-cell counts and diversity one year post-transplant. The origin of alpha-beta T cells about two months after transplant was reportedly several hundred expanded graft clones.

The specimen was PBMCs, collected before TCRalphabeta/CD19-depleted stem cell transplant. This receptor was obtained from a girl aged 2 to 9 with congenital amegakaryocytic thrombocytopenia, due to receive a stem cell transplant.

The chain's CDR3 is CASSGGFRSSYEQYF. In DNA, the CDR3 is TGTGCCAGCAGCGGAGGGTTTAGGAGCTCCTACGAGCAGTACTTC. The chain combines TRBV12-3 or TRBV12-4 with TRBJ2-7; D perhaps matches TRBD2 (6 bases). V lost 6 bases to trimming and J lost 0 bases, with 15 bases between them. This CDR3 is 15 amino acids long.